The clone carrying this TCR beta chain turned up a few times. The record originates from a study of response to subunit inactivated influenza vaccine. The V gene lost 4 bases and the J gene lost 2 bases, with 8 bases spanning the gap. Germline V gene lookup returns CDR1 LGHDT and CDR2 YNNKEL (reference sequence). The CDR3 runs 14 residues. TCRdb re-derived calls from the RT-PCR reads in MiXCR, one entry per CDR3 protein. The table lists around 580,000 distinct CDR3 sequences, 13% to 15% of them singletons. The sequencing used PBMCs from blood, collected less than 13 days after vaccination. The sequence derives from a man aged 50 to 59 who received an inactivated influenza vaccine. This chain connects TRBV3-1 to TRBJ2-2; D remains unclear. Here the CDR3 DNA reads TGTGCCAGCAGCCGGGTCCATAACACCGGGGAGCTGTTTTTT. It is translated as CASSRVHNTGELFF.